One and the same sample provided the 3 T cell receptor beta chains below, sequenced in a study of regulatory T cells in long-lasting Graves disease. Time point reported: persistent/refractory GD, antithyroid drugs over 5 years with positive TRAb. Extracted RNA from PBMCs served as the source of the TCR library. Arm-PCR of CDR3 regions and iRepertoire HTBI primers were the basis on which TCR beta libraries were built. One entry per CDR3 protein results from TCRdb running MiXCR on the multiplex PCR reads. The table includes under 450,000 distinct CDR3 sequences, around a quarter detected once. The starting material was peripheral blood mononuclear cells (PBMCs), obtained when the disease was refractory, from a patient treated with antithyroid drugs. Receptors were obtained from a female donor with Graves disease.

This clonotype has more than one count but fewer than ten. The CDR3: CASSGTGNGYTF. CDR3 nucleotide sequence: TGTGCCAGCAGCGGGACAGGGAATGGCTACACCTTC. This sequence joins TRBV5-4 and TRBJ1-2; TRBD1 matches 9 bases. Germline V gene lookup returns CDR1 SGHNT and CDR2 YYREEE (reference sequence). J was trimmed by 6 bases and V by 4 bases; bases with no gene match: 1. The CDR3 contains 12 residues.

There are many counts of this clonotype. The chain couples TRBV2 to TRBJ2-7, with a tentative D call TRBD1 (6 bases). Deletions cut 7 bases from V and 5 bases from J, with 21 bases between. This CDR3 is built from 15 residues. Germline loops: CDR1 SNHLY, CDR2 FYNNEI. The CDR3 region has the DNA TGTGCCAGCACCACCACAGGGTCCGTTCTCCACGAGCAGTACTTC. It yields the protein CASTTTGSVLHEQYF.

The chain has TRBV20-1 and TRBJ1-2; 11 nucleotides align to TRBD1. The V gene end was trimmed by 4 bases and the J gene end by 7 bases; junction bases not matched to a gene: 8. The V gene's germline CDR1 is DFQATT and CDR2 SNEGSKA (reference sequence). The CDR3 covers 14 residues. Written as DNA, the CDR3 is TGCAGTGCTACGGACAGGGGGCTCTTCCGTGGCTACACCTTC. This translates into CSATDRGLFRGYTF.